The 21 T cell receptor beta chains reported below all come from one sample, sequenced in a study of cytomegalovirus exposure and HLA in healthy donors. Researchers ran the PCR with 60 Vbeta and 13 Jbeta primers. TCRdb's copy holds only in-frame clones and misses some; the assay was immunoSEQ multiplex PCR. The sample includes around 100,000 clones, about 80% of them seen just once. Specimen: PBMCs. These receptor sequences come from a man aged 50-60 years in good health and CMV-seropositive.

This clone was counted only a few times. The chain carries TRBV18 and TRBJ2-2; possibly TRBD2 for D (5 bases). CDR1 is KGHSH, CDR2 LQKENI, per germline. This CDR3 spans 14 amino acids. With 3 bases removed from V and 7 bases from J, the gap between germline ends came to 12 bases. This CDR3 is CASSPSGEHGELFF. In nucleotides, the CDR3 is TGTGCCAGCTCACCGTCCGGGGAACACGGGGAGCTGTTTTTT.

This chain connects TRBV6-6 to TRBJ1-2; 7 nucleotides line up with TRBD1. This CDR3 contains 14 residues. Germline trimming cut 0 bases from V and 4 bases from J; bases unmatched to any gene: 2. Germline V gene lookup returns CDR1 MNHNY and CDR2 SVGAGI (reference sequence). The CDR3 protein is CASSYSPGGYGYTF. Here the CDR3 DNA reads TGTGCCAGCAGTTACTCACCAGGGGGCTATGGCTACACCTTC.

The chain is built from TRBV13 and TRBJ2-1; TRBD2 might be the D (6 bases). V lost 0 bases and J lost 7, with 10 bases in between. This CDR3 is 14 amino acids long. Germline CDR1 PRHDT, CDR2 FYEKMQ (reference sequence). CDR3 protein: CASSLGLARNEQFF. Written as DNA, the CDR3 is TGTGCCAGCAGCTTAGGACTAGCCAGAAATGAGCAGTTCTTC.

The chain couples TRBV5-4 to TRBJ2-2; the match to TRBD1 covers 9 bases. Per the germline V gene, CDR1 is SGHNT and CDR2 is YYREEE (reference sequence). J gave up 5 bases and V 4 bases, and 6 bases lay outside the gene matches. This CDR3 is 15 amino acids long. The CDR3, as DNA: TGTGCCAGCAGCGGCGGGACAGGGCCAACCGGGGAGCTGTTTTTT. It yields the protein CASSGGTGPTGELFF.

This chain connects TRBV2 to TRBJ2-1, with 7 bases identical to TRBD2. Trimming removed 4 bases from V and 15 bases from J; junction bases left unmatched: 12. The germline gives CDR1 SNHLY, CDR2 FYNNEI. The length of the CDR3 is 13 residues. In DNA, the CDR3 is TGTGCCAGCAGTGCTACTAGGCTAGCGGCGATGTTCTTC. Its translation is CASSATRLAAMFF. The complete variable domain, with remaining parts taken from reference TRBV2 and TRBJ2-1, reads EPEVTQTPSHQVTQMGQEVILRCVPISNHLYFYWYRQILGQKVEFLVSFYNNEISEKSEIFDDQFSVERPDGSNFTLKIRSTKLEDSAMYFCASSATRLAAMFFGPGTRLTVL.

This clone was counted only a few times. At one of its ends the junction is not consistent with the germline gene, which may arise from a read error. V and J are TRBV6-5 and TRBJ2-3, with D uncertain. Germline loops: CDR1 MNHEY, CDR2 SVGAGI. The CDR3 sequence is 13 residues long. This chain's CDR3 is CASSPSRSDRQYF. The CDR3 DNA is TGTGCCAGCAGTCCCTCCAGGTCAGATAGGCAGTATTTT.

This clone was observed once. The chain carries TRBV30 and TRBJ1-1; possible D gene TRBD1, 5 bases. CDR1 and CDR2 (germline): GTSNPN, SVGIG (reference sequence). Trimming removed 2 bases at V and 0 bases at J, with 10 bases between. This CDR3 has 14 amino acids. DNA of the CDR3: TGTGCCTGGAGTCCCGGCAGGGTGAACACTGAAGCTTTCTTT. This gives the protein CAWSPGRVNTEAFF.

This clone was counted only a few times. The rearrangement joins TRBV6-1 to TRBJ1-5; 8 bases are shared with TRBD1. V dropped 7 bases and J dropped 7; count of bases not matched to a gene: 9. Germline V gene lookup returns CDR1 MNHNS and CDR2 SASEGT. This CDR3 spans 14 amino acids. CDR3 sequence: CASTGQGVSQPQHF. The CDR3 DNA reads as TGTGCCAGCACCGGACAGGGAGTGAGCCAGCCCCAGCATTTT.

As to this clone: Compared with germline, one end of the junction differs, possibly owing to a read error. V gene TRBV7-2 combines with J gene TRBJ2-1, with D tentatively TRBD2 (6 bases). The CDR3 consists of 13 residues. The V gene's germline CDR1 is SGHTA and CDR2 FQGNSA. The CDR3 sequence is CASSLASSGPQLF. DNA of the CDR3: TGTGCCAGCAGCTTAGCGAGCAGCGGGCCTCAACTCTTC.

CDR3: CASSEGGAGRLNYGYTF. The CDR3 DNA follows: TGTGCCAGCAGCGAGGGGGGAGCGGGACGCCTTAACTATGGCTACACCTTC. This rearrangement joins TRBV9 to TRBJ1-2, with D tentatively TRBD1 (6 bases). V shed 3 bases and J shed 1 base, with 19 bases lying between them. Germline CDR1 is SGDLS and CDR2 is YYNGEE. CDR3 length: 17 residues.

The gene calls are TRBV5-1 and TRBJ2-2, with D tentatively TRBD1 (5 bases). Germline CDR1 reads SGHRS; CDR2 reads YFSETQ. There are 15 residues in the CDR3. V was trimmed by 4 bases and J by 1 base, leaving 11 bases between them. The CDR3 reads CASSLNGQNTGELFF. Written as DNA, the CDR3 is TGCGCCAGCAGCCTAAACGGACAGAACACCGGGGAGCTGTTTTTT.

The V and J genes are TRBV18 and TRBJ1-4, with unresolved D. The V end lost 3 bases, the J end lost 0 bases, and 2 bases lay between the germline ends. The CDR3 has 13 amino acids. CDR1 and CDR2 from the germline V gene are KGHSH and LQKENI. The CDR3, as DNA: TGTGCCAGCTCACCCTCAACTAATGAAAAACTGTTTTTT. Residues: CASSPSTNEKLFF.

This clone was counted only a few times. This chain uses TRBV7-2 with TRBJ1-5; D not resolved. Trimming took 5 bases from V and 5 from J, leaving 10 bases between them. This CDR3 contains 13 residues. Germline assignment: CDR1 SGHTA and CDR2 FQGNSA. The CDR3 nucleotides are TGTGCCAGCAGCCCCTACCTAGATCAGCCCCAGCATTTT. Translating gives CASSPYLDQPQHF.

This chain's CDR3 is CASSFDFPGSTGYTF. For the CDR3, the DNA is TGTGCCAGCAGCTTTGATTTCCCAGGGTCAACGGGCTACACCTTC. The V call is TRBV7-9, the J call TRBJ1-2, with D possibly being TRBD1 (5 bases). V was cut by 3 bases and J by 8 bases, with 19 bases left in between. The CDR3 covers 15 residues. Germline loops: CDR1 SEHNR, CDR2 FQNEAQ (reference sequence).

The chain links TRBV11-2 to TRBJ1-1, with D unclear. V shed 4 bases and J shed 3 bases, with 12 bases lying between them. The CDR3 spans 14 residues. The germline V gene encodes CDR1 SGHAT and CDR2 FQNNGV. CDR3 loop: CASSYTLGDTEAFF. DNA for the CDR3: TGTGCCAGCAGCTACACCCTAGGAGACACTGAAGCTTTCTTT.

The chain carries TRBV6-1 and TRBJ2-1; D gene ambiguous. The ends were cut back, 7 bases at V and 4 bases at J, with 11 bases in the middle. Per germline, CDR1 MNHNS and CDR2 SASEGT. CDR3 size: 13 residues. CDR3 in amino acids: CASTPASYNEQFF. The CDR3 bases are TGTGCCAGCACCCCCGCGTCGTACAATGAGCAGTTCTTC.

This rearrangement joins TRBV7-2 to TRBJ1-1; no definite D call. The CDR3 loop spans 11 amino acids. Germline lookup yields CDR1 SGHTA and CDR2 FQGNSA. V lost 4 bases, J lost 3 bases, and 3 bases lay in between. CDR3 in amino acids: CASSSYTEAFF. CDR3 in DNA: TGTGCCAGCAGCTCATACACTGAAGCTTTCTTT.

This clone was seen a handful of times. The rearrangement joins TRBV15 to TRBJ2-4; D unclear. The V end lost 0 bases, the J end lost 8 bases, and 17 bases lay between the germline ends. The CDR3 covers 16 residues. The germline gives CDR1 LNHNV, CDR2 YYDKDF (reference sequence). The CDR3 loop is CATSRDLSTAWDIQYF. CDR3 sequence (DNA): TGTGCCACCAGCAGAGATTTGTCAACAGCCTGGGACATTCAGTACTTC.

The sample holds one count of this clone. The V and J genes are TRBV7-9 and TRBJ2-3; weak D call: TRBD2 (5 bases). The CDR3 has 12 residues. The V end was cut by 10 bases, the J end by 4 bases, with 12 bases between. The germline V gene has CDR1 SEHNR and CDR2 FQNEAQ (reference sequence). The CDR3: CAISLRADTQYF. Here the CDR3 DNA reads TGTGCCATTTCACTGCGGGCAGATACGCAGTATTTT.

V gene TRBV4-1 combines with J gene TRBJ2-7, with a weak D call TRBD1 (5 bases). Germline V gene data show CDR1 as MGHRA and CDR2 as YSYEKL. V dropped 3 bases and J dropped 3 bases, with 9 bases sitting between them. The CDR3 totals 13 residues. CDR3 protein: CASSQRDSYEQYF. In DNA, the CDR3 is TGCGCCAGCAGCCAGAGAGACAGCTACGAGCAGTACTTC.

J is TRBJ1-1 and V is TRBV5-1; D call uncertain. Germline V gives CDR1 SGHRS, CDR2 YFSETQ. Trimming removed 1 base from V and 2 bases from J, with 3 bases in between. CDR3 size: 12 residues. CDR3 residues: CASSLTNTEAFF. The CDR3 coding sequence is TGCGCCAGCAGCTTGACAAACACTGAAGCTTTCTTT.